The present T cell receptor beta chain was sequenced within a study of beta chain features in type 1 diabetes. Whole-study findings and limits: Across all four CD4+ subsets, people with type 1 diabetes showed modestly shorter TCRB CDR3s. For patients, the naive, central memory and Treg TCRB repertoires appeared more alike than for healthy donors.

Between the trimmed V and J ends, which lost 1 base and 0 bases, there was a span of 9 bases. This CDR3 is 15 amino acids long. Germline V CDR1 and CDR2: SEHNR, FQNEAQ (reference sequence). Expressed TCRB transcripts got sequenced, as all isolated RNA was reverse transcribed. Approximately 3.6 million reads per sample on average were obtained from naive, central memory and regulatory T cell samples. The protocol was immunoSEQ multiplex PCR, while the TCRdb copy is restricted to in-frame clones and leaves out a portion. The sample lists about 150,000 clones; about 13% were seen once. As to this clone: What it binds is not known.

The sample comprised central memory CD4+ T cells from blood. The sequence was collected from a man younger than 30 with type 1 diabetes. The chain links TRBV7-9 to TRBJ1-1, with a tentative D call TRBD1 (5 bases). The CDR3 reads CASSLGQWMNTEAFF. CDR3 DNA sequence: TGTGCCAGCAGCTTAGGACAGTGGATGAACACTGAAGCTTTCTTT.